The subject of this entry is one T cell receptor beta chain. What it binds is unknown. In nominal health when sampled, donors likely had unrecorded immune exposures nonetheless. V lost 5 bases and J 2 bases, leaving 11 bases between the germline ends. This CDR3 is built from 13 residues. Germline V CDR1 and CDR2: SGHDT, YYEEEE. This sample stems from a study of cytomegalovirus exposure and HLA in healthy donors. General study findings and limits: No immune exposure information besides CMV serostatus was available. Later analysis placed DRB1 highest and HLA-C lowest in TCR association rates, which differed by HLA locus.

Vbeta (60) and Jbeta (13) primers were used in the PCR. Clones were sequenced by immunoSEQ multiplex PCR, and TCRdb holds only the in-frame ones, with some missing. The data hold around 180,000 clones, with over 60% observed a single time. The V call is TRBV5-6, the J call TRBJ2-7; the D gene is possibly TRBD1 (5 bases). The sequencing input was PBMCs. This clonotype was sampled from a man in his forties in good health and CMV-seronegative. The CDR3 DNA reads TGTGCCAGCAGTTACAGGAGCGCCTACGAGCAGTACTTC. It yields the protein CASSYRSAYEQYF.